Listed below are T cell receptor beta chains from one sample, sequenced in a study of blood T cell repertoires in COVID-19. Measured with immunoSEQ multiplex PCR; TCRdb has only the in-frame clones, and not every one. The data contain around 500,000 clones, approximately 85% of them singletons. Sequenced input: peripheral blood. These receptors came from a human donor in a cohort sampled during active COVID-19. The CDR3 runs from the conserved cysteine through the conserved F or W. D genes are given only for firm matches. Size is omitted from some rows. Given values are once, few, many or a class for expanded clones.

CASRTQGASNGYTF	TGTGCCAGCAGAACCCAGGGGGCGTCTAATGGCTACACCTTC	TRBV6-5	NA	TRBJ1-2	TRBD1
CASSLLGQTNTEAFF	TGTGCCAGCAGCTTATTGGGGCAGACTAACACTGAAGCTTTCTTT	TRBV7-6	once	TRBJ1-1	NA
CASSQGRILSYNEQFF	TGTGCCAGCAGTCAAGGGCGGATCCTCTCCTACAATGAGCAGTTCTTC	TRBV3-1/TRBV3-2	once	TRBJ2-1	NA
CASSRPGSHLAESGYTF	TGTGCCAGTAGTAGACCGGGTAGCCATTTAGCGGAAAGTGGCTACACCTTC	TRBV19	few	TRBJ1-2	NA
CASSPEGARGNTEAFF	TGTGCCAGCAGCCCAGAAGGCGCCAGGGGAAACACTGAAGCTTTCTTT	TRBV9	NA	TRBJ1-1	NA
CASSSTGLNQPQHF	TGTGCCAGCAGTTCGACAGGGTTGAATCAGCCCCAGCATTTT	TRBV6-2/TRBV6-3	NA	TRBJ1-5	TRBD1
CASSVDSNSGNTIYF	TGTGCCAGCAGCGTGGACAGCAACTCTGGAAACACCATATATTTT	TRBV5-4	NA	TRBJ1-3	NA
CASRAGTSDYNEQFF	TGTGCCAGCAGGGCCGGGACTAGTGACTACAATGAGCAGTTCTTC	TRBV2	NA	TRBJ2-1	TRBD2
CASSPWPPGETQYF	TGTGCCAGCAGTCCCTGGCCACCAGGGGAGACCCAGTACTTC	TRBV27	NA	TRBJ2-5	NA
CASSPLTGLAGGEQFF	TGTGCCAGCAGCCCTTTGACGGGACTAGCGGGAGGTGAGCAGTTCTTC	TRBV7-9	NA	TRBJ2-1	TRBD2
CAWRYLDSMNTEAFF	TGTGCCTGGAGGTACTTGGACAGCATGAACACTGAAGCTTTCTTT	TRBV30	NA	TRBJ1-1	NA
CASSQGPHEQYF	TGTGCCAGCAGCCAGGGCCCCCACGAGCAGTACTTC	TRBV3-1/TRBV3-2	NA	TRBJ2-7	NA
CAWSAGSSYNEQFF	TGTGCCTGGAGTGCAGGGTCGTCCTACAATGAGCAGTTCTTC	TRBV30	NA	TRBJ2-1	NA
CASSLGGQADTQYF	TGCGCCAGCAGCTTGGGGGGGCAGGCAGATACGCAGTATTTT	TRBV5-1	NA	TRBJ2-3	NA
CASSYSQHGQTYEQYF	TGTGCCAGCAGTTACTCGCAGCATGGACAGACCTACGAGCAGTACTTC	TRBV6-5	NA	TRBJ2-7	NA
CASSLPLAKNIQYF	TGTGCCAGCAGCTTACCCCTAGCCAAAAACATTCAGTACTTC	TRBV7-2	NA	TRBJ2-4	NA
CATSVDSWAGELFF	TGTGCCACCAGCGTCGACAGTTGGGCCGGGGAGCTGTTTTTT	TRBV15	NA	TRBJ2-2	NA
CASRGTGTPGNTIYF	TGTGCCAGCAGGGGAACCGGGACACCGGGAAACACCATATATTTT	TRBV6-5	NA	TRBJ1-3	NA
CASTDRDRGRNEQFF	TGTGCCAGTACAGACCGGGACAGGGGCCGCAATGAGCAGTTCTTC	TRBV19	NA	TRBJ2-1	TRBD1
CASSSSGRDIQYF	TGTGCCAGCTCATCTAGCGGGAGGGACATTCAGTACTTC	TRBV18	NA	TRBJ2-4	TRBD2
CASRMGQGSYNEQFF	TGTGCCAGCAGAATGGGACAGGGATCCTACAATGAGCAGTTCTTC	TRBV27	NA	TRBJ2-1	TRBD1
CASSLNFENYEQYF	TGTGCCAGCAGCTTAAACTTTGAAAACTACGAGCAGTACTTC	TRBV7-9	once	TRBJ2-7	NA